The 5 T cell receptor beta chains below were found in one sample sequenced in a study of blood T cell repertoires in COVID-19 (dated by TCRdb to 2018 to 2020). The receptor library was made with the immunoSEQ multiplex PCR assay. As stored in TCRdb, this immuneACCESS dataset retains in-frame rearrangements with V and J assigned. A fraction of the clones does not appear; measured against another copy, unresolved V genes explain less than half of the discrepancy, and the remainder lacks a known reason. This sample comprises 95,000 to 100,000 clones, about 90% of them detected only once. 15% to 20% of the sample comes from the top ten. The sample taken for sequencing was peripheral blood. These receptors were collected from a man aged 50-59 years with acute or convalescent COVID-19.

This chain connects TRBV10-1 to TRBJ1-5; 7 nucleotides align to TRBD1. This CDR3 spans 13 amino acids. The V segment lost 5 bases and the J segment 6 bases; nucleotides outside the gene matches: 4. Germline values: CDR1 WNHNN, CDR2 SYGVQD (reference sequence). CDR3 loop: CASSTGVSQPQHF. The CDR3 bases are TGCGCCAGCAGTACAGGGGTGAGTCAGCCCCAGCATTTT.

The CDR3 loop is CASSPLGQGTNQPQHF. CDR3 sequence (DNA): TGCGCCAGCAGCCCGCTGGGACAGGGGACGAATCAGCCCCAGCATTTT. The chain uses TRBV4-1 and TRBJ1-5, with 10 positions matching TRBD1. CDR3 length equals 16 residues. V shed 4 bases, J shed 4 bases, and the junction held 7 bases outside the gene matches. Germline CDR1 reads MGHRA; CDR2 reads YSYEKL.

This chain uses TRBV6-5 with TRBJ1-4; D is uncertain. Trimming removed 7 bases from V and 7 bases from J, with 19 bases in between. Germline loops: CDR1 MNHEY, CDR2 SVGAGI. The CDR3 extends over 15 amino acids. Here the CDR3 DNA reads TGTGCCAGCACCAACCGGGTTTCAAGTGGTGAAAAACTGTTTTTT. Its protein is CASTNRVSSGEKLFF.

This chain links TRBV5-5 with TRBJ1-3, with D unresolved. The germline gives CDR1 SGHKS, CDR2 YYEKEE (reference sequence). V lost 0 bases, J lost 0 bases, and 10 bases lay in between. The CDR3 totals 16 residues. CDR3 protein: CASSLAAGHSGNTIYF. For the CDR3, the DNA is TGTGCCAGCAGCTTGGCCGCGGGCCACTCTGGAAACACCATATATTTT. Full variable domain (rest looked up from reference TRBV5-5 and TRBJ1-3): DAGVTQSPTHLIKTRGQQVTLRCSPISGHKSVSWYQQVLGQGPQFIFQYYEKEERGRGNFPDRFSARQFPNYSSELNVNALLLGDSALYLCASSLAAGHSGNTIYFGEGSWLTVV.

The chain uses TRBV6-5 and TRBJ1-1; TRBD1 might be the D (6 bases). Trimming took off 0 bases at V and 1 base at J, with 9 bases between the two ends. Germline CDR1 and CDR2: MNHEY and SVGAGI. The CDR3 spans 15 residues. CDR3 sequence: CASSYSWTANTEAFF. In nucleotides, the CDR3 is TGTGCCAGCAGTTACTCGTGGACAGCGAACACTGAAGCTTTCTTT.